This record concerns one T cell receptor beta chain sequence. What it binds is unknown. The sample originates from a study of T cell responses to AZD1222 COVID-19 vaccine. Study-wide results and caveats: Spike-spanning, vaccine-associated CD4 TCRs were dominant at 160-218 and 743-854. Close to half of all spike-specific TCRs reportedly target regions of the variants that are unmutated.

Generated by immunoSEQ multiplex PCR, the TCRdb table keeps only in-frame clones and is missing some. Among about 170,000 clones listed, 70% to 90% were seen once. Trimming cost V 4 bases and J 8 bases; bases outside gene matches: 7. The germline V gene encodes CDR1 SGHRS and CDR2 YFSETQ. The CDR3 has 14 residues. The sequence came from an adult who received the MenACWY meningococcal vaccine as a control. The gene calls are TRBV5-1 and TRBJ1-3; 9 bases match TRBD1. The sequencing here drew on peripheral blood, taken 28 days after the second dose of the MenACWY control vaccine. CDR3 protein: CASSPIRTGDTIYF. Here the CDR3 DNA reads TGCGCCAGCAGCCCGATACGGACAGGGGACACCATATATTTT.